The text below deals with one TCR beta chain. Its antigen is unidentified. The sample comes from a study of T cell responses to AZD1222 COVID-19 vaccine. General observations from the study: Sampling that yielded the repertoires occurred only after the peak T cell response. Clonal diversity was possibly underestimated; the donors were predominantly white British and more often female. The CD4 TCRs associated with vaccination extended across spike and predominated at 160-218 and 743-854. Unmutated regions of variants are reportedly targeted by nearly half of spike-specific TCRs.

CDR3 length: 15 amino acids. Trimming left V 2 bases short and J 0 bases short, with 11 bases between. Germline V gene lookup returns CDR1 SGHVS and CDR2 FQNEAQ. Sequencing was performed with immunoSEQ multiplex PCR; in TCRdb, only in-frame clones are kept and a portion is missing. Here the sample spans 120,000 or so clones, about nine tenths being singletons. The chain couples TRBV7-8 to TRBJ2-7, with D possibly being TRBD2 (6 bases). The sample in question was peripheral blood, obtained on day 0 of AZD1222 vaccination. The sequence was collected from an adult in good health. In DNA form, the CDR3 reads TGTGCCAGCAGCTTAAGTAGCGGTATCTCCTACGAGCAGTACTTC. This translates into CASSLSSGISYEQYF.